Below, one T cell receptor (beta chain) is given with its context. This record comes from a study of control samples from healthy donors and cancer patients. Measured with immunoSEQ multiplex PCR; TCRdb has only the in-frame clones, and not every one. The sample holds around 120,000 clones; 93% are singletons and the top ten take roughly 2.6%. V was pared by 5 bases and J by 8 bases, with 11 bases of the junction left unmatched. CDR1 SGHTA and CDR2 FQGNSA come from the germline V gene. CDR3 length: 15 residues. The TCR originated in a young man in good health. The V call is TRBV7-2, the J call TRBJ2-1, with 8 bases that match TRBD1. Sequencing input: blood. The CDR3: CASSPSGGVWDEQFF. The CDR3 DNA reads TGTGCCAGCAGCCCATCAGGGGGCGTTTGGGATGAGCAGTTCTTC.